The sequence of this T cell receptor beta chain was determined in a study of blood T cell repertoires in COVID-19. Categorization into cohorts depended on clinical history that participants reported. Original processing notes: How many nucleated cells were present was estimated from reference gene primer amplification. Clones were read by immunoSEQ multiplex PCR, and TCRdb kept only the in-frame ones, dropping some. V, J and clone size were drawn from that table, and D and trimming were deduced from the DNA. Of some 160,000 clones detected, about four fifths appear once; the ten largest clones hold 3% to 3.5%. Germline loops: CDR1 SGHTA, CDR2 FQGNSA. The CDR3 runs 15 residues. Trimming removed 1 base from V and 3 bases from J; junction bases left unmatched: 1.

The clonotype was recovered from a woman aged 55-70 years who had recovered from COVID-19. V is TRBV7-2 and J is TRBJ2-3; 10 bases align to TRBD2. The material sequenced was PBMCs or T cells enriched from blood (not recorded which). CDR3 DNA: TGTGCCAGCAGCTTAGGAGCGGGGGGGACAGATACGCAGTATTTT. Its protein product is CASSLGAGGTDTQYF.